The following is a T cell receptor (beta chain) sequence with its context. This clonotype has only a few counts. Its antigen remains unidentified. Base qualities are not recorded, but no much larger clone differs from it by a single base. The data belong to a study of blood T cells in healthy people across ages (dated by TCRdb to between 2014 and 2017). Notes on the research overall: In model experiments, template switching captured roughly one uniquely barcoded TCR beta cDNA molecule for every two T cells. To track age-related changes in TCR beta repertoire diversity, the study relied on deep sequencing normalized with unique cDNA molecular identifiers. Donors were grouped into four age groups: young (average 16 years), middle-aged (39), aged (around 66) and long-lived (over 80). The study analyzed two additional independent replicas of 1 million unique cDNA reads from the same blood draw for two donors, one aged 18 to 30 and one aged 80 or older.

Receptors were amplified or captured by 5' RACE. TCRdb records Illumina HiSeq 2500 as the sequencer. A second roughly 6 to 12 cycle PCR used a sample-barcoded 5' primer and a J-beta primer mix. A template-switch 5' adaptor carrying 12 random nucleotides introduced a unique molecular identifier onto each TCR beta cDNA molecule. At least 2.5 million CDR3-containing paired-end reads were obtained from each sample. The Mint cDNA synthesis kit, primed by a TRBC-specific oligonucleotide, was used to synthesize first-strand cDNA from all RNA. After uracil-DNA glycosylase treatment, a first 18-cycle PCR used universal primers M1SS and BC2_uni_R on all cDNA. As for the authors' bioinformatics: For normalization, 1 million high-quality reads were randomly selected from each sample, with every read carrying a distinct molecular identifier. Reads sharing molecular identifiers were discarded rather than binned into consensus sequences. CDR3 identification, clonotype clustering and error correction used MiTCR with a Q25 quality threshold and the strictest error-elimination algorithm. A nonparametric unseen species model with Euler transformation was used to estimate a lower bound on total TCR beta diversity. TCRdb passed the public sequencing reads through fastp at Q25 and MiXCR, retaining productive beta sequences. Rows are unified per CDR3 protein, each entry keeping the most common DNA and genes. These V and J calls rely on TCRdb rather than the paper's analysis. This sample is represented by 450,000 to 600,000 distinct CDR3 sequences; 27% of them were singletons. The leading ten clones occupy over 3.5% of the sample.

The junction shows trimming of 6 bases on V and 0 bases on J, plus 11 bases between the germline ends. The germline V gene (reference sequence) supplies CDR1 DFQATT and CDR2 SNEGSKA. The cysteine opens and the phenylalanine closes a CDR3 of 13 amino acids. Only the CDR3 DNA is retained, 39 bases long and in frame from the first base. Donors were a few dozen systemically healthy Caucasian individuals from Russia aged roughly 6 to 100 years. Each donor gave 8 to 10 milliliters of peripheral blood, drawn into EDTA-treated Vacutainer tubes. Ficoll-Paque density-gradient centrifugation was used to isolate PBMCs, with at least 7 million per sample. Total RNA, at least 5.5 micrograms per sample, was extracted from PBMCs with Trizol reagent. The percentages of naive CD45RAhigh/CD27high T cells were determined by flow cytometry on a PBMC aliquot from every donor. Broader findings and caveats from the paper: Compared with the aged group, the long-lived group had more naive CD4+ T cells, fewer expanded clones and increased TCR diversity, suggesting age selection. As age increased, observed TCR beta diversity per million T cells dropped in a roughly linear way, and a significant reduction was already evident by age about 40. Bulk unsorted PBMC profiling prevented conclusive comparison of naive and antigen-experienced compartments. Estimates of total diversity based on one million sequenced T cells were considered lower bounds and underestimates. Observed TCR beta diversity correlated strongly with the percentage of naive T cells measured by flow cytometry. Because the CMV infection status of the donors was unknown, age-related changes in expanded clonotypes may potentially have been confounded.

The same specimen was also included in a second study, on T cells of mothers and their children. From that second study: Nine systemically healthy Caucasian individuals served as donors, namely three mothers together with their six children. cDNA synthesis used all of the extracted RNA, with approximately 1.6 ug of RNA in each 15 ul reaction. In the second PCR, the M1S primer added sample barcodes and 2-4 random nucleotides. Each mother yielded over 10 million TCR beta CDR3 reads and each child some 3 million reads. Thymic selection similarly shapes TCR recombination output in related and unrelated pairs, with minor effect from inherited differences. Normalized repertoire overlap was always found to be slightly, but never significantly, higher in related mother-child pairs than in unrelated mother-child pairs. No persistent microchimeric T cell clones were found, with a detection sensitivity of roughly 92 clones per million clonotypes. The study used deep NGS to compare TCR beta repertoires of mothers and children, seeking features distinguishing related mother-child pairs from unrelated individuals. Mothers averaged roughly 40 +/- 4 years of age and children averaged around 10 +/- 4 years. After adapter ligation with NEBNext reagents, the libraries were sequenced on Illumina HiSeq 2000 with 100+100 nt paired-end reads. To avoid cross-contamination, the mother libraries and the child libraries were prepared a month apart and sequenced in separate runs. For each donor, between about 450,000 and 2,300,000 distinct TCR beta clonotypes were identified. Naive TCR beta clonotypes were estimated from low-frequency clonotypes matched to each donor's FACS-determined naive share, without sorting.

The TCR comes from a boy aged 2-15 years in good health. In this chain, TRBV20-1 is recombined with TRBJ1-1; a confident D gene designation cannot be given. Specimen: blood. The bases are TGCAGTGCAGGCAGATCCATGAACACTGAAGCTTTCTTT. It is translated as CSAGRSMNTEAFF.